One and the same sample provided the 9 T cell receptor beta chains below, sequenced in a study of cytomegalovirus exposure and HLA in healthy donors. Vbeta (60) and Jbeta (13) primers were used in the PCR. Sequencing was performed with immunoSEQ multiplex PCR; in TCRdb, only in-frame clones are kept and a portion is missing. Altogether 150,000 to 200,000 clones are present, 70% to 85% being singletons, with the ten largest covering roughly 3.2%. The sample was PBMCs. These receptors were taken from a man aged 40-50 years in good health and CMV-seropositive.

The CDR3 protein is CASSSILAFGSSQYF. CDR3 bases: TGTGCCAGCAGTTCAATCCTAGCGTTCGGGTCGTCGCAGTATTTT. The J gene is TRBJ2-3, the V gene TRBV28; the D gene is possibly TRBD2 (6 bases). CDR3 length: 15 residues. Germline V gene data show CDR1 as MDHEN and CDR2 as SYDVKM. V shed 4 bases and J shed 10 bases, with 21 bases lying between them.

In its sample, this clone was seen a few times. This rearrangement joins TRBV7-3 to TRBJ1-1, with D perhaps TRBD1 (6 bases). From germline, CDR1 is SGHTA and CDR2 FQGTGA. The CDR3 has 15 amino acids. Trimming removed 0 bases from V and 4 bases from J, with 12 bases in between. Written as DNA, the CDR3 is TGTGCCAGCAGCTTAACAGCAGGGGAGAGCACTGAAGCTTTCTTT. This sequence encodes CASSLTAGESTEAFF. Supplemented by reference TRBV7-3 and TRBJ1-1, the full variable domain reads GAGVSQTPSNKVTEKGKYVELRCDPISGHTALYWYRQSLGQGPEFLIYFQGTGAADDSGLPNDRFFAVRPEGSVSTLKIQRTERGDSAVYLCASSLTAGESTEAFFGQGTRLTVV.

DNA of the CDR3: TGTGCCTGGAAGGCGGGGCCCGACTCCTACGAGCAGTACTTC. Translating gives CAWKAGPDSYEQYF. This chain uses TRBV30 with TRBJ2-7; a weak D match, TRBD2 (6 bases). Germline CDR1 is GTSNPN and CDR2 is SVGIG (reference sequence). The V end lost 4 bases, the J end lost 0 bases, and 13 bases lay between the germline ends. This CDR3 is built from 14 residues.

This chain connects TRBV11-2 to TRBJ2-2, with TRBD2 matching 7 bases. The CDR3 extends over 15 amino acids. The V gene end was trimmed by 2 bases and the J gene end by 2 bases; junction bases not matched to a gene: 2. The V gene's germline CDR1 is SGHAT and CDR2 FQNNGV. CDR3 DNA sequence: TGTGCCAGCAGCTTAAGACTAGCAAACACCGGGGAGCTGTTTTTT. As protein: CASSLRLANTGELFF.

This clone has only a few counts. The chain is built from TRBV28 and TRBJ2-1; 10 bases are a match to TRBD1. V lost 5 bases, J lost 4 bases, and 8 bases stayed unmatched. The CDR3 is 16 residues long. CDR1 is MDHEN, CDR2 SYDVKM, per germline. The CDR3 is CASSIGTGDPYNEQFF. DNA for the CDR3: TGTGCCAGCAGTATCGGGACAGGGGATCCGTACAATGAGCAGTTCTTC.

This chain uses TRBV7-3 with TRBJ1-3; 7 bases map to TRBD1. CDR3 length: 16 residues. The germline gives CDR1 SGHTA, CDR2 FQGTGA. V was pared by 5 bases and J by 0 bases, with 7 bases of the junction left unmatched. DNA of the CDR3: TGTGCCAGCAGCCCAGGGACAGTAGACTCTGGAAACACCATATATTTT. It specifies CASSPGTVDSGNTIYF.

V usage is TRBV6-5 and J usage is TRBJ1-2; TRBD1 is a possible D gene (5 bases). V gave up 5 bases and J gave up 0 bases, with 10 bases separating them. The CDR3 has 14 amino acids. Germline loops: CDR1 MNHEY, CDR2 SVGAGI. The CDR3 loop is CASSATAPNYGYTF. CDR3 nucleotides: TGTGCCAGCAGTGCGACAGCCCCTAACTATGGCTACACCTTC.

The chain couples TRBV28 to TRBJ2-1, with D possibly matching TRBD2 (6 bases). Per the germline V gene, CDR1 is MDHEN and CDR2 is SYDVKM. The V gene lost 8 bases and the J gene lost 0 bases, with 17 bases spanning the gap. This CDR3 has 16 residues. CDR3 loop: CASSTPVGGSYNEQFF. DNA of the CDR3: TGTGCCAGCTCAACTCCAGTCGGGGGCTCCTACAATGAGCAGTTCTTC.

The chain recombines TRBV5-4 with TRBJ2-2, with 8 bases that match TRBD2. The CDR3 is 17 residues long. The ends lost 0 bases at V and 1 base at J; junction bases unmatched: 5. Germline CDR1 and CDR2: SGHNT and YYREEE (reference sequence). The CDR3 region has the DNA TGTGCCAGCAGCTTGGGGGGGCTAGCGGGGAACACCGGGGAGCTGTTTTTT. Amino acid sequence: CASSLGGLAGNTGELFF.